The TCR beta chain under discussion was sequenced for a study of blood T cell repertoires in COVID-19. Study-wide context: The analysed material was cDNA or gDNA that came from T cells, B-cell-depleted T cells, or PBMCs.

Under the authors' procedure: Amplification from reference gene primers served as the basis for estimated nucleated cell counts. Measured with immunoSEQ multiplex PCR; TCRdb has only the in-frame clones, and not every one. Clonal size and the V and J genes are those of that table, whereas D and trimming came from the DNA. The table has roughly 340,000 clones, almost 90% seen once; the top ten hold approximately 7.4%. This CDR3 region has 15 residues. Trimming cost V 2 bases and J 8 bases, with 15 bases left between them. The germline V gene encodes CDR1 MNHEY and CDR2 SVGEGT. J is TRBJ1-4 and V is TRBV6-2 or TRBV6-3; a possible D gene is TRBD1 (6 bases). This TCR was sampled from a woman between 65 and 79 years old with COVID-19, enrolled during active disease. Sequencing used peripheral blood. CDR3 protein: CASSYQAGEKEKLFF. In DNA form, the CDR3 reads TGTGCCAGCAGTTACCAGGCAGGGGAAAAAGAAAAACTGTTTTTT.